The 19 T cell receptor beta chains given below trace back to one sample, sequenced in a study of T cell responses to AZD1222 COVID-19 vaccine (dated by TCRdb to about 2021). The library was obtained by the immunoSEQ multiplex PCR assay. The immuneACCESS repertoire file appears here via TCRdb, limited to in-frame rearrangements. These files lack a portion of the clones; in checked studies, under half of the deficit traces to unresolved V genes, and the cause of the others is not known. The sample has 45,000 to 65,000 clones on record, around nine tenths of them singletons. The ten largest account for approximately 14% of the sample. Taken with the paper, the label for time point translates to: baseline before first vaccination. The material sequenced was peripheral blood, taken on day 0 of AZD1222 vaccination. The receptors here all came from an adult in good health.

The genes are TRBV24-1 and TRBJ2-2, with D possibly TRBD1 on 6 matching bases. Germline assignment: CDR1 KGHDR and CDR2 SFDVKD. There are 15 residues in the CDR3. V was clipped by 2 bases and J by 4 bases, with 10 bases between them. The CDR3 spells CATSDSTGFTGELFF. The CDR3 DNA sequence: TGTGCCACCAGTGATTCCACAGGGTTCACCGGGGAGCTGTTTTTT.

The chain has TRBV2 and TRBJ2-5, with 10 bases that match TRBD2. There are 14 residues in the CDR3. V gave up 6 bases and J gave up 4 bases; unmatched junction bases: 5. CDR1 and CDR2 (germline): SNHLY, FYNNEI. The CDR3 here is CASSLLAGTETQYF. The DNA of the CDR3 is TGTGCCAGCAGCTTACTAGCGGGGACAGAGACCCAGTACTTC.

The chain joins TRBV11-3 to TRBJ1-1; D is ambiguous. The CDR3 spans 13 residues. Germline loops: CDR1 SGHNT, CDR2 YENEEA. Trimming took 4 bases from V and 1 from J, leaving 7 bases between them. The CDR3 DNA reads TGTGCCAGCAGCTCCCTCTCGAACACTGAAGCTTTCTTT. This translates into CASSSLSNTEAFF.

The CDR3 region has the DNA TGTGCCAGCAGTGGGGAAAGCAATCAGCCCCAGCATTTT. Translation: CASSGESNQPQHF. The chain has TRBV2 and TRBJ1-5; unclear D gene. V shed 4 bases and J shed 1 base, with 5 bases lying between them. The CDR3 consists of 13 residues. The germline V gene encodes CDR1 SNHLY and CDR2 FYNNEI. Complete variable domain (other parts from reference TRBV2 and TRBJ1-5): EPEVTQTPSHQVTQMGQEVILRCVPISNHLYFYWYRQILGQKVEFLVSFYNNEISEKSEIFDDQFSVERPDGSNFTLKIRSTKLEDSAMYFCASSGESNQPQHFGDGTRLSIL.

This chain joins TRBV29-1 and TRBJ1-2; no clear D gene. The CDR3 totals 14 residues. Between the trimmed V and J ends, which lost 6 bases and 2 bases, there was a span of 16 bases. CDR1 and CDR2 from the germline V gene are SQVTM and ANQGSEA. The CDR3: CSVGTQSGNYGYTF. The CDR3 DNA is TGCAGCGTGGGTACTCAATCCGGAAACTATGGCTACACCTTC.

CDR3 in DNA: TGTGCCATCAACGCCGGGACTAGGGGTGGCAATGAGCAGTTCTTC. Amino acids: CAINAGTRGGNEQFF. The rearrangement links TRBV10-3 to TRBJ2-1, with 8 nucleotides matching TRBD2. Trimming removed 7 bases from V and 6 bases from J; junction bases left unmatched: 11. The CDR3 extends over 15 amino acids. Germline assignment: CDR1 ENHRY and CDR2 SYGVKD.

The chain couples TRBV6-6 to TRBJ2-1; TRBD2 aligns across 11 bases. Germline CDR1 reads MNHNY; CDR2 reads SVGAGI (reference sequence). The V and J ends lost 6 bases and 8 bases, in that order; junction bases with no gene match: 9. The CDR3 length is 15 residues. The DNA for the CDR3 is TGTGCCAGCAGAGTTAGCGGGAGGGCCTCGGATGAGCAGTTCTTC. Its protein is CASRVSGRASDEQFF.

Only a few counts were recorded for this clone. The genes are TRBV6-1 and TRBJ1-5; 7 bases map to TRBD1. The CDR3 contains 17 residues. Trimming at V came to 4 bases and at J to 0 bases, leaving 9 bases not matched to a gene. Looked up from germline, CDR1 is MNHNS and CDR2 is SASEGT. The CDR3 nucleotides read TGTGCCAGCAGTGCGCCGGGACAGCAATATAGCAATCAGCCCCAGCATTTT. It translates to CASSAPGQQYSNQPQHF.

The CDR3 sequence is CASSISFGQGSGGDTEAFF. CDR3 sequence (DNA): TGTGCCAGTAGTATTTCCTTCGGACAGGGGTCAGGCGGGGACACTGAAGCTTTCTTT. V and J are TRBV19 and TRBJ1-1; 9 bases match TRBD1. This CDR3 contains 19 residues. The V gene end was trimmed by 3 bases and the J gene end by 3 bases; junction bases not matched to a gene: 17. Germline V gene sequence: CDR1 LNHDA, CDR2 SQIVND (reference sequence).

The genes are TRBV7-9 and TRBJ1-4; D gene ambiguous. From germline, CDR1 is SEHNR and CDR2 FQNEAQ (reference sequence). The CDR3 loop spans 12 amino acids. V was trimmed by 3 bases and J by 6 bases, leaving 5 bases between them. CDR3 loop: CASSLGYEKLFF. The DNA for the CDR3 is TGTGCCAGCAGCTTGGGATATGAAAAACTGTTTTTT.

The chain recombines TRBV5-4 with TRBJ1-1; D uncertain. V lost 3 bases and J 4 bases, leaving 10 bases between the germline ends. The CDR3 runs to 13 residues. Germline values: CDR1 SGHNT, CDR2 YYREEE (reference sequence). The CDR3 region is CASSSERVTEAFF. Here the CDR3 DNA reads TGTGCCAGCAGCTCGGAGAGGGTCACTGAAGCTTTCTTT.

The rearrangement joins TRBV5-4 to TRBJ2-1, with D unclear. The germline V gene encodes CDR1 SGHNT and CDR2 YYREEE (reference sequence). The V and J ends lost 5 bases and 6 bases respectively, with 21 bases between them. The CDR3 sequence is 16 residues long. DNA for the CDR3: TGTGCCAGCAGGACCGCCTTAACCACGGGCGTCAATGAGCAGTTCTTC. This translates into CASRTALTTGVNEQFF.

This chain links TRBV3-1 (or the pseudogene TRBV3-2) with TRBJ2-2; 10 nucleotides align to TRBD2. With 1 base clipped from V and 1 base from J, the junction kept 0 bases outside the gene matches. CDR1 is LGHDT, CDR2 YNNKEL, per germline (reference sequence). This CDR3 spans 16 amino acids. Here the CDR3 DNA reads TGTGCCAGCAGCCAAGCTAGCGGGGGGAACACCGGGGAGCTGTTTTTT. It codes for CASSQASGGNTGELFF.

The J gene is TRBJ2-3, the V gene TRBV11-2; 9 bases fit TRBD2. V trimming: 3 bases; J trimming: 4 bases; junction bases outside the gene matches: 8. The CDR3 loop spans 16 amino acids. The germline V gene has CDR1 SGHAT and CDR2 FQNNGV. CDR3: CASSFRLAGAPDTQYF. DNA of the CDR3: TGTGCCAGCAGCTTCAGGTTAGCGGGAGCCCCAGATACGCAGTATTTT. The whole variable domain, remainder taken from reference TRBV11-2 and TRBJ2-3, is EAGVAQSPRYKIIEKRQSVAFWCNPISGHATLYWYQQILGQGPKLLIQFQNNGVVDDSQLPKDRFSAERLKGVDSTLKIQPAKLEDSAVYLCASSFRLAGAPDTQYFGPGTRLTVL.

V is TRBV2 and J is TRBJ1-4; D is possibly TRBD1 (5 bases). Germline lookup yields CDR1 SNHLY and CDR2 FYNNEI. Trimming took 3 bases from V and 3 from J, leaving 14 bases between them. The CDR3 contains 16 residues. The CDR3: CASSDGGRRANEKLFF. The CDR3 DNA follows: TGTGCCAGCAGTGATGGGGGAAGGAGGGCTAATGAAAAACTGTTTTTT.

This clone was observed a single time. V and J are TRBV19 and TRBJ1-5; D is possibly TRBD1 (5 bases). Per the germline V gene, CDR1 is LNHDA and CDR2 is SQIVND (reference sequence). CDR3 length: 14 residues. V was cut by 8 bases and J by 3 bases, with 14 bases left in between. The CDR3 loop reads CASGGTEYNQPQHF. CDR3 nucleotides: TGTGCCAGTGGAGGGACGGAATACAATCAGCCCCAGCATTTT.

CDR3 nucleotides: TGTGCCAGCAGCCCCGACAGGTTCCCCTATGGCTACACCTTC. Protein sequence: CASSPDRFPYGYTF. The chain employs TRBV6-5 and TRBJ1-2; D may be TRBD1 (6 bases). The V and J ends lost 6 bases and 4 bases respectively, with 15 bases between them. There are 14 residues in the CDR3. Germline V gives CDR1 MNHEY, CDR2 SVGAGI.

The chain carries TRBV14 and TRBJ2-1; 10 bases agree with TRBD2. Trimming cost V 4 bases and J 8 bases; bases outside gene matches: 2. Per the germline V gene, CDR1 is SGHDN and CDR2 is FVKESK. CDR3 length: 13 amino acids. The CDR3 DNA is TGTGCCAGCAGCCGAACTAGCGGGGATGAGCAGTTCTTC. Protein: CASSRTSGDEQFF.

This sequence joins TRBV5-4 and TRBJ2-3; 7 nucleotides line up with TRBD2. The J segment lost 2 bases and the V segment lost 0 bases, leaving 6 bases of the junction unmatched. Germline V gene data show CDR1 as SGHNT and CDR2 as YYREEE (reference sequence). The length of the CDR3 is 16 residues. Written as DNA, the CDR3 is TGTGCCAGCAGCTTGGTCGGTAGCGGGCTCACAGATACGCAGTATTTT. This encodes CASSLVGSGLTDTQYF.